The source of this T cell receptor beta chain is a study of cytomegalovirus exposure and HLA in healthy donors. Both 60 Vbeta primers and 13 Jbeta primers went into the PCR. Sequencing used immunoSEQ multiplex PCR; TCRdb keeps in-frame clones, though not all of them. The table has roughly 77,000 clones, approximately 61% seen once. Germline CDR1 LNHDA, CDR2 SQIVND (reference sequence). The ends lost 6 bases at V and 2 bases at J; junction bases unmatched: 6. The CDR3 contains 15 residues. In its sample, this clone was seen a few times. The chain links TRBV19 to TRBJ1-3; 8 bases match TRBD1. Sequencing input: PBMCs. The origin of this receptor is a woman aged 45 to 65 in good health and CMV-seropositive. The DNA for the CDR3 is TGTGCCAGTAGGCGCCAGGGGGCGGCTGGAAACACCATATATTTT. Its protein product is CASRRQGAAGNTIYF. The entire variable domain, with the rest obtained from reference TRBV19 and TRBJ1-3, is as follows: DGGITQSPKYLFRKEGQNVTLSCEQNLNHDAMYWYRQDPGQGLRLIYYSQIVNDFQKGDIAEGYSVSREKKESFPLTVTSAQKNPTAFYLCASRRQGAAGNTIYFGEGSWLTVV.